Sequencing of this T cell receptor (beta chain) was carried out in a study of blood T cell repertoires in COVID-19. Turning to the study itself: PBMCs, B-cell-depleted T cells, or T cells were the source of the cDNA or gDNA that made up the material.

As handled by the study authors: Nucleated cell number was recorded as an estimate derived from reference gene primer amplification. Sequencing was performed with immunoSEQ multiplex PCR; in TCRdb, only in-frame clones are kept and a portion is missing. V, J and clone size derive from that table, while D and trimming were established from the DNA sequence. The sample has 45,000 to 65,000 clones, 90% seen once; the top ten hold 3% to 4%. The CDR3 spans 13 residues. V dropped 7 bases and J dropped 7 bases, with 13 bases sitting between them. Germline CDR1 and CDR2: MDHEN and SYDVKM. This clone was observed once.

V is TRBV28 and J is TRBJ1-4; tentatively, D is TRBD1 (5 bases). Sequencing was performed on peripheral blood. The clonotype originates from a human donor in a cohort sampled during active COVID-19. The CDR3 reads CASTGGESEKLFF. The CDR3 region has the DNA TGTGCCAGCACCGGAGGGGAGAGTGAAAAACTGTTTTTT.